The source of this T cell receptor beta chain is a study of blood T cells in healthy people across ages. A sample-barcoded 5' primer and a J-beta primer mix were used in a second PCR of roughly 7 to 12 cycles. TCRdb reprocessed the 5' RACE reads via MiXCR and lists one record per CDR3 protein. The data hold 630,000 or so distinct CDR3 sequences, with approximately 30% observed a single time. Germline V lookup: CDR1 DFQATT, CDR2 SNEGSKA (reference sequence). The V end lost 1 base, the J end lost 0 bases, and 9 bases lay between the germline ends. This CDR3 is built from 15 residues. This clonotype was seen repeatedly, ten times or more.

The chain joins TRBV20-1 to TRBJ1-4; D ambiguous. This clonotype originated in a woman older than 75 in good health. Sequencing used blood. The CDR3 region has the DNA TGCAGTGCTAGAGCGATTCTCGCAACTAATGAAAAACTGTTTTTT. The encoded protein is CSARAILATNEKLFF.